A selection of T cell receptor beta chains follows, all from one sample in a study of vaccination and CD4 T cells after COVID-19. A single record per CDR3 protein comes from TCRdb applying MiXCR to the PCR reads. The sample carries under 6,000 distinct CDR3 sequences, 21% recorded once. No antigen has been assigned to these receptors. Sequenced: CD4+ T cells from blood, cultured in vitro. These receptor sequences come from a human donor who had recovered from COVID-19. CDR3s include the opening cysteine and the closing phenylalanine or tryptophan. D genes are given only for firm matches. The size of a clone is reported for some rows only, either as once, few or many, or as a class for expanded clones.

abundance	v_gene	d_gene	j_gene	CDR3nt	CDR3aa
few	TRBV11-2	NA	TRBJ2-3	TGTGCCAGCAGCTTAGGGGGGGCCCCAGATACGCAGTATTTT	CASSLGGAPDTQYF
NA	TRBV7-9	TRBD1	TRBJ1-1	TGTGCCGTCTTTACAGGGGCAACTGAAGCTTTCTTT	CAVFTGATEAFF
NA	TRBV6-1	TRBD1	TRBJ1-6	TGTGCCAGCAGACCGGGACAGGGAAATTCACCCCTCCACTTT	CASRPGQGNSPLHF
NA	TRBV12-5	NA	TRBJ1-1	TGTGCTAGTGGGGTTGACACTGAAGCTTTCTTT	CASGVDTEAFF
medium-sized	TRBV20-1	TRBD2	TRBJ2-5	TGCAGTGCTAGAGGGTCTAGCGGGGGGGTGCGGACCCAGTACTTC	CSARGSSGGVRTQYF
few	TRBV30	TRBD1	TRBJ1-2	TGTGCCTGGAGTGCGGACCAGGGGGCCTATGGCTACACCTTC	CAWSADQGAYGYTF
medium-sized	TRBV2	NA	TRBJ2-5	TGTGCCAGCAGTTTTGTTGGGGCGGGGCAAGAGACCCAGTACTTC	CASSFVGAGQETQYF
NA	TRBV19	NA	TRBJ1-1	TGTGCCAGTAGTATAGCGAACGGGGACACTGAAGCTTTCTTT	CASSIANGDTEAFF
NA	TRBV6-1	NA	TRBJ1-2	TGTGCCAGCAGCCCTATGTGGTTCAGAGTTGGCTACACCTTC	CASSPMWFRVGYTF
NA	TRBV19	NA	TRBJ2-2	TGTGCCAGTAGTATTTATAGGACTCTAGGCACCGGGGAGCTGTTTTTT	CASSIYRTLGTGELFF
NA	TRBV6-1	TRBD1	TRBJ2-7	TGTGCCAGCAGAGGGACAGGGTCCTACGAGCAGTACTTC	CASRGTGSYEQYF
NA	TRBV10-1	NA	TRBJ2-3	TGCGCCAGCAGTGACACAGATACGCAGTATTTT	CASSDTDTQYF
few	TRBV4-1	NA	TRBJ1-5	TGCGCCAGCAGCCAAGATCTTGATAGTATCAGCAATCAGCCCCAGCATTTT	CASSQDLDSISNQPQHF
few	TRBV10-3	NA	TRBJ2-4	TGTGCCGTTGGCCCGGGGGACATTCAGTACTTC	CAVGPGDIQYF
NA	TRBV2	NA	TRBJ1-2	TGTGCCAGCACCAGGACCTATGGCTACACCTTC	CASTRTYGYTF
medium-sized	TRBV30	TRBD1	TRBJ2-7	TGTGCCTGGAGTGCGGGACAGGGTTACTACGAGCAGTACTTC	CAWSAGQGYYEQYF
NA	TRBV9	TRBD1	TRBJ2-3	TGTGCCAGCAGCCCGGGACAGCCAACAGATACGCAGTATTTT	CASSPGQPTDTQYF
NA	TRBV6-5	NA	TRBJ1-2	TGTGCCAGCAGTTACTCGAGACGGAACTATGGCTACACCTTC	CASSYSRRNYGYTF
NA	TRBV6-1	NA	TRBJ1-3	TGTGCCAGCAGTGGACATGGGCAGGGAAGTGGAAACACCATATATTTT	CASSGHGQGSGNTIYF
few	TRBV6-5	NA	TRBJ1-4	TGTGCCAGCAGTTTAACGGGCGGCACTAATGAAAAACTGTTTTTT	CASSLTGGTNEKLFF
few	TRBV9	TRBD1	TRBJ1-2	TGTGCCAGCAGCCCCCTGGACAGGGTTTTTGATGGCTACACCTTC	CASSPLDRVFDGYTF
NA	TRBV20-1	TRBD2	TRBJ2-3	TGCAGTGCTAGGAGGGCTAGCGGGGTCTCGAGCACAGATACGCAGTATTTT	CSARRASGVSSTDTQYF
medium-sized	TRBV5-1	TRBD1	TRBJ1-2	TGCGCCAGCAGCTTGACAGGGGGTGTTGAGGGCTACACCTTC	CASSLTGGVEGYTF
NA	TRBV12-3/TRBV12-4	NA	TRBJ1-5	TGTGCCAGCAGTTTACAGGACTCAAGGAATCAGCCCCAGCATTTT	CASSLQDSRNQPQHF
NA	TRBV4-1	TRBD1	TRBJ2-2	TGCGCCAGCAGCCAAGAACAGGGGCGAAACACCGGGGAGCTGTTTTTT	CASSQEQGRNTGELFF
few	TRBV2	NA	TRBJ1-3	TGTGCCAGCAGTGAAGCGCTTGTCGGAAACACCATATATTTT	CASSEALVGNTIYF
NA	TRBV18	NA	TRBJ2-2	TGTGCCAGCTCACCCCAAATGCAGGGGCCCACGAACACCGGGGAGCTGTTTTTT	CASSPQMQGPTNTGELFF
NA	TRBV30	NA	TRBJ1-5	TGTGCCTGGAGTGAAAAAATAGATCAGCCCCAGCATTTT	CAWSEKIDQPQHF
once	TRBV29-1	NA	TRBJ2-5	TGCAGCGTTTTAATCAGGGGCAGGCCCCAGTACTTC	CSVLIRGRPQYF
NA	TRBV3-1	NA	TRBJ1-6	TGTGCCAGCAGTCCGATCGGGGCTAATTCACCCCTCCACTTT	CASSPIGANSPLHF
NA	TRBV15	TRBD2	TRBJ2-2	TGTGCCACCAGCAGAGCCTCCTCTAGCGGGGGGAACACCGGGGAGCTGTTTTTT	CATSRASSSGGNTGELFF
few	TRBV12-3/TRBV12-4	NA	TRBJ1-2	TGTGCCAGCAGTTTTCCCGGGGGCGGCTACACCTTC	CASSFPGGGYTF
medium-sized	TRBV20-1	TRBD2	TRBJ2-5	TGCAGTGCTACTGGGACTAGCGGGGGGGCGAGGGAGACCCAGTACTTC	CSATGTSGGARETQYF